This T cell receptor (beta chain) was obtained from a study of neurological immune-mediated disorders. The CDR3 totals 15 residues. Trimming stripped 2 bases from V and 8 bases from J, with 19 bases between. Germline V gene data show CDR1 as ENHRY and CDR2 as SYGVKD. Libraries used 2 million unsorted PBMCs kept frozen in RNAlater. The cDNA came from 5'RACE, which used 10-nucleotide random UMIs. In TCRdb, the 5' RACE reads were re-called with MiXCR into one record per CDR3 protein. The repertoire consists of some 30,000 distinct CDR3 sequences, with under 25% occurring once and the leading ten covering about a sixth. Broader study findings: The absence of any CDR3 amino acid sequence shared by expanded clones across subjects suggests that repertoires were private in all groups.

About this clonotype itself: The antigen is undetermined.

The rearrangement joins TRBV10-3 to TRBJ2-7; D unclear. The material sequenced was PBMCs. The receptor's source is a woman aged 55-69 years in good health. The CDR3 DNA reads TGTGCCATCAGTGAGCGAGGTACCCCTTCACCCAAGCAGTACTTC. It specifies CAISERGTPSPKQYF.